This passage covers 18 T cell receptor beta chains from one sample sequenced in a study of CD4 T cells in relation to SARS-CoV-2 and coronaviruses. The antigens these receptors bind are not known. Assay: immunoSEQ multiplex PCR; the TCRdb copy retains only in-frame clones and omits some. The sample holds about 36,000 clones, around 83% seen once. Material: naive CD4+ T cells from PBMCs, cultured in vitro. Subset specified: naive CD4+ T cells isolated by negative enrichment. These receptors were taken from an adult with COVID-19.

The genes are TRBV19 and TRBJ2-6, with D unclear. The V and J ends lost 2 bases and 1 base respectively, with 0 bases between them. This CDR3 contains 13 residues. Per germline, CDR1 LNHDA and CDR2 SQIVND (reference sequence). The CDR3: CASSISGANVLTF. The CDR3 DNA is TGTGCCAGTAGTATATCTGGGGCCAACGTCCTGACTTTC.

V usage is TRBV24-1 and J usage is TRBJ1-5, with D possibly matching TRBD1 (5 bases). V lost 7 bases and J lost 0, with 15 bases in between. This CDR3 has 16 residues. Germline V gene data show CDR1 as KGHDR and CDR2 as SFDVKD. The CDR3 sequence is CATRDTGDYSNQPQHF. For the CDR3, the DNA is TGTGCCACCAGGGATACAGGAGACTATAGCAATCAGCCCCAGCATTTT.

The chain recombines TRBV6-4 with TRBJ2-5, with D possibly being TRBD1 (5 bases). Germline CDR1 and CDR2: MRHNA and SNTAGT. The CDR3 spans 13 residues. Trimming shortened V by 6 bases and J by 5 bases, and 13 bases separated the two germline ends. The CDR3 DNA is TGTGCCAGCAGCCAGGTTCAGGGTGAGACCCAGTACTTC. This codes for CASSQVQGETQYF.

V usage is TRBV25-1 and J usage is TRBJ1-2, with unresolved D. Germline CDR1 reads MGHDK; CDR2 reads SYGVNS. The CDR3 is 14 residues long. The V gene lost 3 bases and the J gene lost 4 bases, with 12 bases spanning the gap. This CDR3 is CASSESGYGYGYTF. The CDR3 DNA reads TGTGCCAGCAGTGAGTCGGGGTATGGCTATGGCTACACCTTC.

The chain combines TRBV3-1 (or the pseudogene TRBV3-2) with TRBJ2-2, with D perhaps being TRBD1 or TRBD2 (5 bases each). The germline V gene has CDR1 LGHDT and CDR2 YNNKEL (reference sequence). The CDR3 contains 15 residues. The V end was cut by 3 bases, the J end by 4 bases, with 12 bases between. DNA of the CDR3: TGTGCCAGCAGCCATGCTTGGGGGTCCACCGGGGAGCTGTTTTTT. It codes for CASSHAWGSTGELFF.

This clone has only a few counts. V usage is TRBV6-6 and J usage is TRBJ1-4, with D hard to call. The germline gives CDR1 MNHNY, CDR2 SVGAGI (reference sequence). The V and J ends lost 2 bases and 7 bases respectively, with 8 bases between them. The CDR3 is 13 amino acids. CDR3 loop: CASSYRMGEKLFF. CDR3 nucleotide sequence: TGTGCCAGCAGTTACAGGATGGGTGAAAAACTGTTTTTT.

The CDR3 DNA is TGTGCCAGCAGTTTCGGGACAGCACTAGATAGCAATCAGCCCCAGCATTTT. It translates to CASSFGTALDSNQPQHF. The chain has TRBV28 and TRBJ1-5, with 7 bases lining up with TRBD1. The germline CDR1 and CDR2 sequences are MDHEN and SYDVKM. With 3 bases clipped from V and 0 bases from J, the junction kept 8 bases outside the gene matches. CDR3 length: 17 amino acids.

The CDR3 coding sequence is TGTGCCAGCAGTTGGGACCTATCAGATACGCAGTATTTT. Translating it yields CASSWDLSDTQYF. V usage is TRBV12-3 or TRBV12-4 and J usage is TRBJ2-3; either TRBD1 or TRBD2 may fit D (5 bases each). The CDR3 sequence is 13 residues long. Between the trimmed V and J ends, which lost 4 bases and 4 bases, there was a span of 9 bases.

V is TRBV5-5 and J is TRBJ2-2, with D perhaps TRBD1 (5 bases). V was cut by 4 bases and J by 5 bases, with 9 bases left in between. This CDR3 contains 13 residues. Germline V gives CDR1 SGHKS, CDR2 YYEKEE (reference sequence). DNA for the CDR3: TGTGCCAGCAGCATGGACATGACCGGGGAGCTGTTTTTT. Translated, it gives CASSMDMTGELFF.

This rearrangement joins TRBV9 to TRBJ2-1; possibly TRBD1 for D (5 bases). The CDR3 loop spans 15 amino acids. Germline-derived CDR1 and CDR2 are SGDLS and YYNGEE. V was shortened by 2 bases and J by 9 bases, with 18 bases between the two germline ends. CDR3 region: CASSVDLSSRGEQFF. The CDR3 bases are TGTGCCAGCAGCGTGGACCTAAGTTCTAGGGGTGAGCAGTTCTTC.

V and J are TRBV28 and TRBJ2-5, with a tentative D call TRBD1 (6 bases). This CDR3 has 13 residues. The V end was cut by 6 bases, the J end by 2 bases, with 10 bases between. The germline V gene encodes CDR1 MDHEN and CDR2 SYDVKM. The CDR3: CASSPRGQETQYF. For the CDR3, the DNA is TGTGCCAGCAGCCCCAGGGGTCAAGAGACCCAGTACTTC.

The chain couples TRBV6-5 to TRBJ1-1, with unresolved D. The CDR3 length is 13 residues. The germline gives CDR1 MNHEY, CDR2 SVGAGI. With 7 bases removed from V and 7 bases from J, the gap between germline ends came to 16 bases. CDR3 residues: CASNAELVGEAFF. CDR3 nucleotide sequence: TGTGCCAGCAACGCCGAGTTGGTGGGTGAAGCTTTCTTT.

The chain couples TRBV27 to TRBJ2-1; D is uncertain. Deletions cut 2 bases from V and 0 bases from J, with 17 bases between. The CDR3 is made up of 18 amino acids. CDR1 MNHEY and CDR2 SMNVEV come from the germline V gene (reference sequence). The CDR3 DNA follows: TGTGCCAGCAGTTTAAGGTCGGTGGGGAAGAGCTCCTACAATGAGCAGTTCTTC. Encoded protein: CASSLRSVGKSSYNEQFF.

The chain uses TRBV24-1 and TRBJ2-3, with 9 bases that match TRBD1. V dropped 3 bases and J dropped 3; count of bases not matched to a gene: 3. Germline V gene sequence: CDR1 KGHDR, CDR2 SFDVKD. CDR3 length equals 15 residues. The CDR3 region has the DNA TGTGCCACCAGTGATCACAGGGGGCAGACAGATACGCAGTATTTT. Protein product: CATSDHRGQTDTQYF.

CDR3 sequence: CAISDTQGSGRSTYEQYF. The CDR3 coding sequence is TGTGCCATCAGTGATACCCAAGGTAGCGGGAGGTCCACCTACGAGCAGTACTTC. V gene TRBV10-3 combines with J gene TRBJ2-7, with 10 bases fitting TRBD2. The CDR3 spans 18 residues. J gave up 2 bases and V 3 bases, and 13 bases lay outside the gene matches. Germline V gives CDR1 ENHRY, CDR2 SYGVKD.

This rearrangement joins TRBV7-8 to TRBJ1-6, with D possibly matching TRBD1 (5 bases). The germline V and J ends were trimmed by 6 bases and 5 bases, with 14 bases remaining between them. This CDR3 has 15 amino acids. Germline lookup yields CDR1 SGHVS and CDR2 FQNEAQ. The DNA of the CDR3 is TGTGCCAGCAGACGCGGGACCGCCAATAATTCACCCCTCCACTTT. It yields the protein CASRRGTANNSPLHF. Based on the CDR3 plus reference TRBV7-8 and TRBJ1-6, the full variable domain is GAGVSQSPRYKVAKRGQDVALRCDPISGHVSLFWYQQALGQGPEFLTYFQNEAQLDKSGLPSDRFFAERPEGSVSTLKIQRTQQEDSAVYLCASRRGTANNSPLHFGNGTRLTVT.

The gene calls are TRBV27 and TRBJ2-1; possibly TRBD2 for D (7 bases). The CDR3 is made up of 17 amino acids. Trimming left V 6 bases short and J 7 bases short, with 25 bases between. Germline assignment: CDR1 MNHEY and CDR2 SMNVEV (reference sequence). Here the CDR3 DNA reads TGTGCCAGCAGATATACCGCTCCGCGGGGAGGGGGTAATGAGCAGTTCTTC. It yields the protein CASRYTAPRGGGNEQFF.

The chain is built from TRBV7-9 and TRBJ2-5, with D possibly TRBD1 on 6 matching bases. Trimming took 4 bases from V and 3 from J, leaving 18 bases between them. The CDR3 is 16 amino acids. Germline V gene sequence: CDR1 SEHNR, CDR2 FQNEAQ (reference sequence). The CDR3 DNA sequence: TGTGCCAGCAGCTCTCGTCTGTTACCAGGGGAAGAGACCCAGTACTTC. Amino acids: CASSSRLLPGEETQYF. Full variable domain (outside the CDR3, taken from reference TRBV7-9 and TRBJ2-5): DTGVSQNPRHKITKRGQNVTFRCDPISEHNRLYWYRQTLGQGPEFLTYFQNEAQLEKSRLLSDRFSAERPKGSFSTLEIQRTEQGDSAMYLCASSSRLLPGEETQYFGPGTRLLVL.